This TCR beta chain emerged from a study of beta chain features in type 1 diabetes (dated by TCRdb to the late 2010s). About the full investigation: No differences in mean age, gender distribution, total cell number or subset yield were found between patients and healthy donors. A total of under 120,000,000 sorted cells were examined across all samples, and RNA yield correlated strongly with the number of cells per subset. The study compared the TCRB repertoires of sorted circulating CD4+ T cell subsets in recently diagnosed type 1 diabetes patients with those in matched healthy donors. Regulatory and stem cell-like memory subsets were isolated from only 8 patients and roughly 8 healthy donors, whereas naive and central memory subsets came from all 30 or so donors.

The entire amount of isolated RNA was reverse transcribed using the High Capacity cDNA Reverse Transcription Kit, so the sequenced TCRB transcripts were expressed ones. Deep immunoSEQ sequencing was performed on naive, central memory and regulatory T cell samples, with an average of around 3.5 million total reads per sample. Sorted cells were lysed in RLT buffer, and RNA was extracted using DNase-treated RNeasy Micro or Mini kits according to cell number. Each cell subset was processed separately to prevent cross-contamination, with patient and healthy donor samples processed together. Using the immunoSEQ multiplex PCR, TCRB sequences were amplified from cDNA into 87-bp fragments spanning the CDR3 region. Sequencing of the amplicons was done on the Illumina HiSeq platform. The authors processed their data as follows. Synthetic template baselines were used to correct PCR bias computationally, reads within Hamming distance 2 were collapsed, and singletons that could not be merged were discarded. By aligning reads against IMGT, V, D and J genes, CDR3 length, and insertions or deletions at six rearrangement sites were assigned. Clonotype counts were normalized to sorted cell number within each subset before computing true diversity and Gini coefficients with the tcR R package. The overlap coefficient, calculated on TCRB nucleotide sequences, was used to measure repertoire sharing. As a proxy for the pre-selection repertoire, out-of-frame TCRB sequences from naive cells were analyzed. The source is immuneACCESS, and TCRdb retained only in-frame sequences with V and J called. Part of the clones is not carried over; for the studies checked, unresolved V genes explain less than half of this, and the remainder is unexplained. V and J calls and clone size follow that table, whereas D and trimming were derived from the DNA. For this sample there are hundreds of thousands of clones; roughly 15% appear just once. Jointly, the top ten make up roughly 0.098% of the sample.

Here is what the overall study found, with its caveats: Type 1 diabetes patients showed a moderate but significant shortening of TCRB CDR3 length in all four CD4+ subsets. Because small numbers of individuals were included in the HLA sub-analyses, any influence of HLA type on TCRB rearrangement was left unresolved. PCR might favor shorter templates, but patient and control samples were amplified and corrected together, so any skew would affect both groups equally. Naive, central memory and regulatory TCRB repertoires appeared to be more similar among patients than among healthy donors. At VDJ recombination sites, type 1 diabetes patients had fewer insertions and more deleted nucleotides, which implies abnormalities in thymic rearrangement. Because cDNA was sequenced instead of genomic DNA, activated cells with high expression could be over-represented, although the groups did not differ in activation or CD3 levels.

Taken from cysteine to phenylalanine, the CDR3 has 10 residues. CDR3 DNA only is kept here, 30 bases in frame from base 1. The germline V gene sets CDR1 to SNHLY and CDR2 to FYNNEI. Trimming takes 5 bases from V and 3 bases from J, and the germline ends sit 2 bases apart. On this clone itself: Its antigen is unknown. Qualities for individual bases were not recorded, and no much larger clone is one base off. Other DNA sequences within the sample encode an identical CDR3.

A single peripheral blood draw of around 120 mL on average was collected from each donor into heparinised tubes. Using a panel that included CD45RO, CCR7, CD25, CD127, CD95 and CD27, naive, central memory, regulatory and stem cell-like memory CD4+ T cells were sorted on a BD FACSAria II. A purity above 95% was achieved for all sorted populations. PBMCs were separated immediately by Lymphoprep density gradient centrifugation and were stained directly, without being cultured. So that batch effects would be minimized, each experiment stained and sorted samples in pairs, pairing one healthy donor with one patient.

This receptor was taken from a man aged 18 to 30 in good health. Sequenced: naive CD4+ T cells from blood. The sample's cell subset or site label is to be understood as: true naive CD4+ T cells. Rearrangement joined TRBV2 to TRBJ2-7, with no D gene named confidently. The DNA reads TGTGCCAGCAGTAACTACGAGCAGTACTTC. Its translation is CASSNYEQYF.